This T cell receptor (beta chain) is drawn from a study of tumor-infiltrating lymphocytes in primary liver carcinoma. Joint extraction of RNA and DNA used roughly 19-31 mg of bulk tissue that was unsorted. Patients showed chronic HBV infection and an absence of prior treatment. Sampling of every tumor involved five separate regions. These included the tumor centre. Without exception, tumor samples held over 75% viable tumor cells. J gave up 9 bases and V 4 bases, and 8 bases lay outside the gene matches. The CDR3 length is 13 residues. Germline V gene data show CDR1 as KGHSH and CDR2 as LQKENI. A constant-region primer served to make TCR beta cDNA from roughly 480 ng total RNA. Library construction for TCR beta comprised three nested multiplex PCR rounds performed with slightly modified ARM-PCR. In the first two PCR rounds, TRBV1-TRBV30 forward primers were paired with a C-beta reverse primer, and each round lasted about 10 cycles. Via MiXCR, TCRdb re-called the multiplex PCR reads, giving one row per CDR3 protein. The data show some 100,000 distinct CDR3 sequences, more than 65% seen once.

This clonotype was sampled from a woman aged 55-75 years with primary liver carcinoma and hepatitis B virus infection. The rearrangement uses TRBV18 and TRBJ2-7, with 8 bases lining up with TRBD1. Sequenced sample: liver tumor tissue from sampling region 2. Subset indicated: tumor region T2, inferior pole. The CDR3 loop is CASSRAQGDGQYF. The CDR3 DNA is TGTGCCAGCTCACGCGCACAGGGGGACGGGCAGTACTTC.